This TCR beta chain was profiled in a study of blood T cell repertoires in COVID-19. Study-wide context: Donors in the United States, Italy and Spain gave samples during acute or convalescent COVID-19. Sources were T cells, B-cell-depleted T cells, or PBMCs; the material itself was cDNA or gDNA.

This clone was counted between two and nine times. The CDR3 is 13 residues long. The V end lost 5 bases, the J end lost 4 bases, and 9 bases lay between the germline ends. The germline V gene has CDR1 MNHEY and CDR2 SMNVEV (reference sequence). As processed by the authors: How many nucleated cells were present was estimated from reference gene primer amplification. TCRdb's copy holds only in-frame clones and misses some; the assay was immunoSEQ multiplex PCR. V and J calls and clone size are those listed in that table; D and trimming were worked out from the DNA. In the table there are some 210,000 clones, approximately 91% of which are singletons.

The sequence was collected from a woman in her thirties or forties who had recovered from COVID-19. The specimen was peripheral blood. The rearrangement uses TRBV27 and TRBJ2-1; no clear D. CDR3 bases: TGTGCCAGCAGTCCCCCCCGGTACAATGAGCAGTTCTTC. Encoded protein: CASSPPRYNEQFF.